The 26 T cell receptor beta chains presented below share a single source sample, sequenced in a study of post-analysis software for immune sequencing data. Study-level findings and limits: Elevated frequency relative to controls characterized about 5 TRBV segments in patients, TRBV5-6, TRBV5-1 and TRBV20-1 among them.

The antigens of these receptors remain unknown. Unique molecular identifiers were carried by the TCR beta cDNA libraries. TCRdb re-analysed the PCR reads in MiXCR, keeping a single row per CDR3 protein. The data contain hundreds of thousands of distinct CDR3 sequences, approximately 45% of them seen just once; the ten biggest clones take up about 12%. Sequencing was done on a sample of blood. These receptors all stem from a girl between 5 and 17 years old with multiple sclerosis.

The chain links TRBV20-1 to TRBJ2-7; 16 positions agree with TRBD2. Germline values: CDR1 DFQATT, CDR2 SNEGSKA (reference sequence). This CDR3 has 18 amino acids. Unmatched junction bases numbered 8, after V lost 0 bases and J lost 3 bases. The CDR3 DNA is TGCAGTGCTAGAGAGTCCGGGACTAGCGGGAGGGCCGGCTACGAGCAGTACTTC. Translated, it gives CSARESGTSGRAGYEQYF.

The CDR3 nucleotides read TGTGCCATCAGTGAGTCCGCGGGAGCGACCAGTGAGCAGTTCTTC. Protein sequence: CAISESAGATSEQFF. This sequence joins TRBV10-3 and TRBJ2-1, with TRBD2 matching over 7 bases. Looked up from germline, CDR1 is ENHRY and CDR2 is SYGVKD. This CDR3 has 15 residues. Trimming at V came to 0 bases and at J to 9 bases, leaving 8 bases not matched to a gene.

The chain links TRBV6-1 to TRBJ1-5, with D perhaps TRBD1 (5 bases). V was trimmed by 2 bases and J by 7 bases, leaving 9 bases between them. Germline CDR1 and CDR2: MNHNS and SASEGT. CDR3 length equals 13 residues. CDR3 nucleotides: TGTGCCAGCAGTGAATTCGGGGGACAGCCCCAGCATTTT. This encodes CASSEFGGQPQHF.

A word on this clonotype: At one end, the junction sequence differs from germline, possibly due to a read error. This chain links TRBV27 with TRBJ2-6; D possibly corresponds to TRBD1 (6 bases). CDR1 MNHEY and CDR2 SMNVEV come from the germline V gene (reference sequence). The CDR3 length is 15 residues. CDR3 residues: CASSFSGAGANALTF. In nucleotides, the CDR3 is TGTGCCAGCAGTTTTTCAGGGGCTGGGGCCAACGCCCTGACTTTC.

The rearrangement uses TRBV11-2 and TRBJ2-7; D is undetermined. The end of the DNA is better explained by TRBJ2-5, so the J call may be wrong. CDR1 and CDR2 (germline): SGHAT, FQNNGV. The CDR3 runs 16 residues. The DNA of the CDR3 is TGTGCCAGCAGCTTATTTAAACTAATTCCGAGAGAGACCCAGTACTTC. Encoded protein: CASSLFKLIPRETQYF.

This clonotype was counted between two and nine times. This chain uses TRBV21-1 with TRBJ2-1. TRBV21-1 is a recognized pseudogene. The CDR3 is 13 residues long. In DNA, the CDR3 is TGTGCCAGCAGCACTCTTTTGTACAATGAGCAGTTCTTC. Translating it yields CASSTLLYNEQFF.

CDR3 nucleotides: TGTGCCAGCAGCTTAGTGAGGGCCAGTCCACGGGACGAGCAGTACTTC. This encodes CASSLVRASPRDEQYF. The chain combines TRBV7-9 with TRBJ2-1; TRBD2 might be the D (5 bases). The J call may be in error: the DNA end matches TRBJ2-7 better. CDR3 length: 16 amino acids. CDR1 and CDR2 (germline): SEHNR, FQNEAQ (reference sequence).

The chain is built from TRBV29-1 and TRBJ2-1, with 9 bases fitting TRBD2. The CDR3 is 16 residues long. The V and J ends lost 2 bases and 6 bases, in that order; junction bases with no gene match: 11. In germline, CDR1 is SQVTM, CDR2 ANQGSEA. The CDR3 is CSVEREASGTVNEQFF. CDR3 bases: TGCAGCGTTGAAAGGGAGGCTAGCGGGACTGTCAATGAGCAGTTCTTC.

This chain links TRBV29-1 with TRBJ2-7; a weak D match, TRBD1 (6 bases). CDR1 and CDR2 (germline): SQVTM, ANQGSEA. Trimming stripped 4 bases from V and 3 bases from J, with 10 bases between. The CDR3 runs to 12 residues. The CDR3 DNA is TGCAGCGTTGGCGGCAGGGGCTACGAGCAGTACTTC. Its translation: CSVGGRGYEQYF.

This clonotype was observed a handful of times. The chain has TRBV4-2 and TRBJ2-7; D perhaps matches TRBD2 (5 bases). The CDR3 loop spans 14 amino acids. Germline CDR1 reads LGHNA; CDR2 reads YNFKEQ. Trimming stripped 0 bases from V and 4 bases from J, with 10 bases between. The CDR3: CASSQETRDYEQYF. CDR3 DNA: TGTGCCAGCAGCCAAGAGACCCGGGATTACGAGCAGTACTTC.

The J gene is TRBJ1-1, the V gene TRBV20-1, with D perhaps TRBD1 (5 bases). Trimming took 4 bases from V and 13 from J, leaving 16 bases between them. There are 11 residues in the CDR3. Germline V gene sequence: CDR1 DFQATT, CDR2 SNEGSKA (reference sequence). The CDR3 is CSANRGEGGFF. CDR3 sequence (DNA): TGCAGTGCTAACCGGGGGGAAGGTGGTTTCTTT.

V usage is TRBV29-1 and J usage is TRBJ1-5, with D unresolved. CDR1 is SQVTM, CDR2 ANQGSEA, per germline. The CDR3 sequence is 12 residues long. Trimming cost V 7 bases and J 3 bases, with 10 bases left between them. CDR3 coding DNA: TGCAGCGCCCGGACGGACAATCAGCCCCAGCATTTT. It specifies CSARTDNQPQHF.

The V gene is TRBV5-1, the J gene TRBJ2-1, with 7 bases lining up with TRBD1. Germline V lookup: CDR1 SGHRS, CDR2 YFSETQ. The CDR3 has 22 residues. With 0 bases clipped from V and 7 bases from J, the junction kept 28 bases outside the gene matches. The CDR3 sequence: CASSLVIKGSFEVTGPWNEQFF. In DNA form, the CDR3 reads TGCGCCAGCAGCTTGGTAATTAAGGGCAGTTTTGAGGTGACAGGGCCTTGGAATGAGCAGTTCTTC.

This clonotype was detected only a few times. The V gene is TRBV6-1, the J gene TRBJ2-7, with TRBD2 matching 12 bases. The germline CDR1 and CDR2 sequences are MNHNS and SASEGT. The CDR3 contains 20 residues. V dropped 6 bases and J dropped 2; count of bases not matched to a gene: 20. The CDR3 loop reads CASRGRPGLAGPQGAYEQYF. The CDR3 DNA follows: TGTGCCAGCAGGGGCCGACCAGGACTAGCGGGACCTCAAGGCGCCTACGAGCAGTACTTC.

This chain joins TRBV7-8 and TRBJ2-3, with D perhaps matching TRBD2 (6 bases). The CDR3 has 16 amino acids. From germline, CDR1 is SGHVS and CDR2 FQNEAQ. Trimming shortened V by 0 bases and J by 6 bases, and 16 bases separated the two germline ends. CDR3 amino acids: CASSLAQVTRADTQYF. CDR3 bases: TGTGCCAGCAGCTTAGCGCAGGTGACTAGGGCCGATACGCAGTATTTT.

This clonotype was observed a few times. The V call is TRBV27, the J call TRBJ2-7, with no clear D. CDR1 MNHEY and CDR2 SMNVEV come from the germline V gene (reference sequence). There are 12 residues in the CDR3. V was shortened by 3 bases and J by 4 bases, with 7 bases between the two germline ends. CDR3 in DNA: TGTGCCAGCAGTTTCGTGGGATACGAGCAGTACTTC. Amino acid sequence: CASSFVGYEQYF.

This chain uses TRBV4-3 with TRBJ2-1, with 11 bases identical to TRBD2. Trimming removed 2 bases from V and 10 bases from J; junction bases left unmatched: 7. The CDR3 totals 15 residues. Germline-derived CDR1 and CDR2 are LGHNA and YSLEER. DNA for the CDR3: TGCGCCAGCAGCCAACTGGGACTAGCGGAAGGAGAGCAGTTCTTC. It yields the protein CASSQLGLAEGEQFF.

V gene TRBV7-9 combines with J gene TRBJ1-2; TRBD1 matches at 10 bases. This CDR3 is built from 14 residues. With 11 bases clipped from V and 4 bases from J, the junction kept 10 bases outside the gene matches. Per the germline V gene, CDR1 is SEHNR and CDR2 is FQNEAQ (reference sequence). CDR3 sequence: CAGTGTGVSYGYTF. The CDR3 nucleotides read TGTGCCGGGACCGGGACAGGGGTTTCCTATGGCTACACCTTC.

V gene TRBV27 combines with J gene TRBJ2-7; the D gene is possibly TRBD1 (6 bases). Germline CDR1 reads MNHEY; CDR2 reads SMNVEV (reference sequence). The CDR3 runs 14 residues. The ends were cut back, 2 bases at V and 2 bases at J, with 10 bases in the middle. This CDR3 reads CASSLTAGAYEQYF. The CDR3 DNA reads as TGTGCCAGCAGTTTAACGGCAGGGGCCTACGAGCAGTACTTC.

This clonotype was recorded once. The V and J genes are TRBV6-5 and TRBJ2-7, with a tentative D call TRBD2 (6 bases). CDR3 length: 17 residues. Trimming stripped 0 bases from V and 3 bases from J, with 18 bases between. Germline CDR1 MNHEY, CDR2 SVGAGI. The CDR3 spells CASSYSGGRKGSYEQYF. The CDR3 nucleotides are TGTGCCAGCAGTTACTCGGGGGGACGGAAAGGTAGCTACGAGCAGTACTTC.

A note on this clonotype: The junction departs from the called germline gene at one end, perhaps through a read error. This chain links TRBV27 with TRBJ2-6; weak D call: TRBD2 (6 bases). CDR3 length: 15 amino acids. The germline gives CDR1 MNHEY, CDR2 SMNVEV (reference sequence). The CDR3 DNA is TGTGCCAGCACCCTACTAGGGACTGGGGCCGACGTCCTGACTTTC. Its translation is CASTLLGTGADVLTF.

The chain joins TRBV4-2 to TRBJ1-1, with TRBD1 identical over 8 bases. The junction had 5 bases not matched to a gene; V was cut back by 3 bases and J by 2 bases. Germline CDR1 and CDR2: LGHNA and YNFKEQ. This CDR3 contains 15 residues. The CDR3 region has the DNA TGTGCCAGCAGCCATCTTGGACAGGGCAACACTGAAGCTTTCTTT. Its protein is CASSHLGQGNTEAFF.

The CDR3 here is CASSLAGTGTLTDTQYF. CDR3 DNA sequence: TGTGCCAGCAGCTTAGCCGGGACAGGGACACTCACAGATACGCAGTATTTT. This chain uses TRBV11-2 with TRBJ2-3; 9 bases match TRBD1. The junction had 7 bases not matched to a gene; V was cut back by 1 base and J by 2 bases. Germline-derived CDR1 and CDR2 are SGHAT and FQNNGV. There are 17 residues in the CDR3.

This clonotype was observed a few times. The V call is TRBV7-3, the J call TRBJ1-5, with TRBD1 as a possible D gene (5 bases). V was cut by 2 bases and J by 3 bases, with 5 bases left in between. This CDR3 contains 13 residues. The germline CDR1 and CDR2 sequences are SGHTA and FQGTGA. CDR3 coding DNA: TGTGCCAGCAGCTTAGGGGCCAATCAGCCCCAGCATTTT. It yields the protein CASSLGANQPQHF.

The chain has TRBV10-3 and TRBJ2-7; TRBD1 matches at 7 bases. Germline CDR1 reads ENHRY; CDR2 reads SYGVKD. The CDR3 contains 12 residues. The CDR3: CDVGQVGYEQYF. The CDR3 DNA reads as TGTGACGTAGGACAGGTCGGCTACGAGCAGTACTTC.

The CDR3 DNA reads TGTGCCAGCAGCCCCGGGACAGGGAGGCTGTGGGAGACCCAGTACTTC. Protein sequence: CASSPGTGRLWETQYF. J is TRBJ2-4 and V is TRBV28, with 9 bases lining up with TRBD1. The DNA end lines up better with TRBJ2-5; the J call may be wrong. The CDR3 spans 16 residues. Germline-derived CDR1 and CDR2 are MDHEN and SYDVKM.